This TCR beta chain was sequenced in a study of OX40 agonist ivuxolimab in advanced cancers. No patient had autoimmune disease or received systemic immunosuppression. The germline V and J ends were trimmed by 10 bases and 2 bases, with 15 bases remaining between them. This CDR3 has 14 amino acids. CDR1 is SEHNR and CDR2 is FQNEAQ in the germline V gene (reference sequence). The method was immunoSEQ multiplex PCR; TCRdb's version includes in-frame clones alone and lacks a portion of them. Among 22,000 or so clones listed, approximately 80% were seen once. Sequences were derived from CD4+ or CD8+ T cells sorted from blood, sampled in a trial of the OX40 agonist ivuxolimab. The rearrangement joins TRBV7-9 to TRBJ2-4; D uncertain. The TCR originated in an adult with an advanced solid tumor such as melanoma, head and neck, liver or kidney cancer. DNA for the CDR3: TGTGCCACCGCCGGGTTCCTACCCAAAAACATTCAGTACTTC. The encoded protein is CATAGFLPKNIQYF.